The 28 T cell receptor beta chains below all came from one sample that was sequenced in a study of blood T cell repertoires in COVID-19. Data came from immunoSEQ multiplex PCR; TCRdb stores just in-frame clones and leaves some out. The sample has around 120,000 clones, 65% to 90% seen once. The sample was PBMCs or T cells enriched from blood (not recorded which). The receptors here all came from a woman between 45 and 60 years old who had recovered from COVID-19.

The CDR3 coding sequence is TGTGCCAGCAGCCCACCCAGGCCTCAAGAGACCCAGTACTTC. Its translation is CASSPPRPQETQYF. The chain carries TRBV7-8 and TRBJ2-5; D gene ambiguous. V dropped 5 bases and J dropped 2 bases, with 12 bases sitting between them. CDR3 size: 14 residues. Germline CDR1 SGHVS, CDR2 FQNEAQ.

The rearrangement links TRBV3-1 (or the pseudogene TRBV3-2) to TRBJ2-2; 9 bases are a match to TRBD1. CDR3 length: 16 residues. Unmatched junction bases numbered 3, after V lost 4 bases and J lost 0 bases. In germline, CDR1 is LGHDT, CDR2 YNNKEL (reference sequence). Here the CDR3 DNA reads TGTGCCAGCAGCCTGACAGGGGGTACGAACACCGGGGAGCTGTTTTTT. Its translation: CASSLTGGTNTGELFF.

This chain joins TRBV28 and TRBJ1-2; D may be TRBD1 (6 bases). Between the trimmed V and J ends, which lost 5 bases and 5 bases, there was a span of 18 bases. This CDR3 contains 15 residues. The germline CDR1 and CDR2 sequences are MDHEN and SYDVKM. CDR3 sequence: CASSPRWGREYGYTF. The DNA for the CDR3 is TGTGCCAGCAGTCCCCGATGGGGGCGCGAGTATGGCTACACCTTC.

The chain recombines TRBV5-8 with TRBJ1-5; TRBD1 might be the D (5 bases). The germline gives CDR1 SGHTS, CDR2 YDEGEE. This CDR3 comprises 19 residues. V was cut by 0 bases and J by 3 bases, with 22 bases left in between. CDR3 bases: TGTGCCAGCAGCTTGGGACCCCGGGGGGGTTCACGCCCCAATCAGCCCCAGCATTTT. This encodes CASSLGPRGGSRPNQPQHF.

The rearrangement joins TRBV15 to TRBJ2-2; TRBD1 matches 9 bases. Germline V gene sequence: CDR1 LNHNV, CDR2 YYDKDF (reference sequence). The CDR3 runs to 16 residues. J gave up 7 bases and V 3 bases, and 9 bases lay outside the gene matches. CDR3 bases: TGTGCCACCAGCAGCGCCGGGACAGGGTTGATCGGGGAGCTGTTTTTT. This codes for CATSSAGTGLIGELFF.

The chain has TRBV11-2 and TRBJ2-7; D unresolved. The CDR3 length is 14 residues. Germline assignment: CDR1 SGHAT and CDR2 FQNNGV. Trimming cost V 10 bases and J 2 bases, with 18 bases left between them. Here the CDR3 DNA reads TGTGCCACCTCCCCCGGCGCCAGGACCTACGAGCAGTACTTC. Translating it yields CATSPGARTYEQYF. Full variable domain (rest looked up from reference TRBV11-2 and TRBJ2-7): EAGVAQSPRYKIIEKRQSVAFWCNPISGHATLYWYQQILGQGPKLLIQFQNNGVVDDSQLPKDRFSAERLKGVDSTLKIQPAKLEDSAVYLCATSPGARTYEQYFGPGTRLTVT.

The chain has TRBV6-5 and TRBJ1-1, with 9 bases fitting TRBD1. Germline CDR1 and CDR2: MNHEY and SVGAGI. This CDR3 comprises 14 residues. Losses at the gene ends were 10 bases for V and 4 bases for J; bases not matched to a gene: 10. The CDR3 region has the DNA TGTGCCACCGGGACAGGGATTAGTGGCACTGAAGCTTTCTTT. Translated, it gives CATGTGISGTEAFF.

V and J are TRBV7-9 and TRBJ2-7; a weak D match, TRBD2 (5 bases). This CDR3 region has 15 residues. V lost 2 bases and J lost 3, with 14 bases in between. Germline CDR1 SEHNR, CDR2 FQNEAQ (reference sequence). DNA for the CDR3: TGTGCCAGCAGCTTATCCGGGGAGTCATACTACGAGCAGTACTTC. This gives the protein CASSLSGESYYEQYF.

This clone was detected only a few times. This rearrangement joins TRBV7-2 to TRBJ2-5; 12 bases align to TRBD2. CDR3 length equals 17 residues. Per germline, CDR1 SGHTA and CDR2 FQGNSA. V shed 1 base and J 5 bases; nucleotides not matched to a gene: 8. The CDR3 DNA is TGTGCCAGCAGCTTAGTTACGCTAGCGGGGGGGAGGGAGACCCAGTACTTC. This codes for CASSLVTLAGGRETQYF.

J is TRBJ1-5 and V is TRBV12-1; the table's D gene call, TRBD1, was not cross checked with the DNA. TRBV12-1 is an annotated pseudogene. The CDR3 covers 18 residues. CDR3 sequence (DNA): TGTGCCAGCAGCAATTGTCCGGGGGGGGACAGGGATAAACAGCCCCAGCATTTT. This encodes CASSNCPGGDRDKQPQHF.

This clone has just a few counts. The CDR3 is CASSLTGTTVRELFF. The CDR3 DNA reads TGTGCCAGCAGTTTAACCGGGACTACCGTCCGGGAGCTGTTTTTT. The chain couples TRBV27 to TRBJ2-2; 7 nucleotides line up with TRBD2. The trim removed 2 bases at V and 9 bases at J, leaving 9 bases unmatched. The CDR3 spans 15 residues. Germline assignment: CDR1 MNHEY and CDR2 SMNVEV (reference sequence).

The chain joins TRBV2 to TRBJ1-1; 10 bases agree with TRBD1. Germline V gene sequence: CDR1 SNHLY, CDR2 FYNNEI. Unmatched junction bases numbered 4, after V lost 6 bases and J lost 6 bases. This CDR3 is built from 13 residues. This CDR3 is CASSVDRGPEAFF. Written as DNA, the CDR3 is TGTGCCAGCAGCGTCGACAGGGGGCCTGAAGCTTTCTTT.

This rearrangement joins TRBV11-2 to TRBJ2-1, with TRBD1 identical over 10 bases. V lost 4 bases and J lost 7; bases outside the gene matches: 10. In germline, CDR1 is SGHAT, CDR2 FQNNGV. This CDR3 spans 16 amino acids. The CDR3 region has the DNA TGTGCCAGCAGCTCCCGGACAGGGGGATTTGGGAATGAGCAGTTCTTC. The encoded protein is CASSSRTGGFGNEQFF.

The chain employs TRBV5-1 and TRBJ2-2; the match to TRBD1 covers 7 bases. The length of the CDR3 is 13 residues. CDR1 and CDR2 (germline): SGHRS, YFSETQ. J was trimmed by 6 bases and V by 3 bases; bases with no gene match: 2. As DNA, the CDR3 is TGCGCCAGCAGCTCGACAGGGCCCGGGGAGCTGTTTTTT. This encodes CASSSTGPGELFF.

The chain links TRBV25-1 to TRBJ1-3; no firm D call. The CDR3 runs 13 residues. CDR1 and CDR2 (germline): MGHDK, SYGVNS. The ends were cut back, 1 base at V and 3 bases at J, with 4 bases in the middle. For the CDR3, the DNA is TGTGCCAGCAGTGAATCCAGTGGAAACACCATATATTTT. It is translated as CASSESSGNTIYF.

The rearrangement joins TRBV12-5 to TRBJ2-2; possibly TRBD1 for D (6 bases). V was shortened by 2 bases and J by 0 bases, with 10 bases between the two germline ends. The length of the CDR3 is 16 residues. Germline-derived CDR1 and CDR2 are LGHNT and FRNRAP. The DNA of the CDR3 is TGTGCTAGTGGTTTGAGGGGGTCTTCGAACACCGGGGAGCTGTTTTTT. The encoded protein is CASGLRGSSNTGELFF.

This CDR3 reads CASSPRGKVLGANVLTF. The CDR3 nucleotides read TGTGCCAGCAGCCCTCGCGGGAAAGTACTAGGGGCCAACGTCCTGACTTTC. The chain joins TRBV9 to TRBJ2-6; a weak D match, TRBD2 (6 bases). The V end was cut by 4 bases, the J end by 4 bases, with 18 bases between. CDR1 and CDR2 (germline): SGDLS, YYNGEE. The CDR3 is made up of 17 amino acids.

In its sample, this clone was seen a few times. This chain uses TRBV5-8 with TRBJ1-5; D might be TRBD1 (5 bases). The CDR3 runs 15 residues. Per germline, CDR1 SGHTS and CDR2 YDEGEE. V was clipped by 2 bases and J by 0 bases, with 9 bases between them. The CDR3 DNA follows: TGTGCCAGCAGCTTTTCGGGGGTTAGCAATCAGCCCCAGCATTTT. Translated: CASSFSGVSNQPQHF.

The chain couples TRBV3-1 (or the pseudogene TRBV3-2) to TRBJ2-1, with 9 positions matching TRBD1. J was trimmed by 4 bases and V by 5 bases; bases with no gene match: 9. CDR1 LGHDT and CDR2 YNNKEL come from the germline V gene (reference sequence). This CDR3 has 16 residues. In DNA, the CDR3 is TGTGCCAGCAGCGGGCGACAGGGGGTCTTATACAATGAGCAGTTCTTC. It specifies CASSGRQGVLYNEQFF.

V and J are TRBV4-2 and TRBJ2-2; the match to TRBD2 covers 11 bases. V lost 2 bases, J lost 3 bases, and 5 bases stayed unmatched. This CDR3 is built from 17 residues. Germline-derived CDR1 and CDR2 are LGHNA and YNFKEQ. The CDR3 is CASSQFSGGADTGELFF. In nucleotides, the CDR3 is TGTGCCAGCAGCCAATTTAGCGGGGGGGCGGACACCGGGGAGCTGTTTTTT.

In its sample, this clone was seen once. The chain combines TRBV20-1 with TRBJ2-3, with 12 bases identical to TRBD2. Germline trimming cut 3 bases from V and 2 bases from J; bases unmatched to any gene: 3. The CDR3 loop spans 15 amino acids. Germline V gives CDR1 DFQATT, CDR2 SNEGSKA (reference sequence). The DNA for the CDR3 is TGCAGTGCTAGTGGACTAGCGGGGATCACAGATACGCAGTATTTT. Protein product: CSASGLAGITDTQYF.

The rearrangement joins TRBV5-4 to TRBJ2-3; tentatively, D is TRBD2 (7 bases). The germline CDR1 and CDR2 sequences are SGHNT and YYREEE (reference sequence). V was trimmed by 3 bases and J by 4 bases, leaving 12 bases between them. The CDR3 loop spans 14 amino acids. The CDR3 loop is CASSWAGGPDTQYF. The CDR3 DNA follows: TGTGCCAGCAGCTGGGCCGGGGGGCCAGATACGCAGTATTTT.

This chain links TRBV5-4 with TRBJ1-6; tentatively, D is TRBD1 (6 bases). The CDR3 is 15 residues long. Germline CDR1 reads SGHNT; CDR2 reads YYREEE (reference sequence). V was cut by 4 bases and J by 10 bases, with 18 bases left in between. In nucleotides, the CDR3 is TGTGCCAGCAGCCGTGGACAGTTGGACAGATCACCCCTCCACTTT. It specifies CASSRGQLDRSPLHF.

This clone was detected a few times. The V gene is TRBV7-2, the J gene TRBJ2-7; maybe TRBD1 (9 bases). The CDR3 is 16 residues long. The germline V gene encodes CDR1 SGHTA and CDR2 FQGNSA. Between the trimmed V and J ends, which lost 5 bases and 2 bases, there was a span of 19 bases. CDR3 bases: TGTGCCAGCAGCATCGGGGGGGGACAGGGCGCCTACGAGCAGTACTTC. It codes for CASSIGGGQGAYEQYF.

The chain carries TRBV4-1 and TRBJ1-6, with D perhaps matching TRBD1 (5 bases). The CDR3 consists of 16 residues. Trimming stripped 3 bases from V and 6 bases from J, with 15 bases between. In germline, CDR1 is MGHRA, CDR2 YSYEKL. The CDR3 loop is CASSHGEGNSNSPLHF. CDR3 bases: TGCGCCAGCAGCCATGGGGAGGGGAATTCTAATTCACCCCTCCACTTT.

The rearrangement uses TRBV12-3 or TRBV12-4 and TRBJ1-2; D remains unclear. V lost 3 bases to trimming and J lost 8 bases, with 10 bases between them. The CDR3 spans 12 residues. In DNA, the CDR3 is TGTGCCAGCAGTTTGTCCATCAGAGGCTACACCTTC. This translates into CASSLSIRGYTF.

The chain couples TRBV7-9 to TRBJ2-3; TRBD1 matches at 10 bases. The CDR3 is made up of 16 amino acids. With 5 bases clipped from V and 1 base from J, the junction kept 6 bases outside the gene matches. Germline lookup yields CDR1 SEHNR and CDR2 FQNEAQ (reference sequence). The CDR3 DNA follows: TGTGCCAGCAGCCGGACAGGGGGAGGAGGCACAGATACGCAGTATTTT. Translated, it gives CASSRTGGGGTDTQYF.

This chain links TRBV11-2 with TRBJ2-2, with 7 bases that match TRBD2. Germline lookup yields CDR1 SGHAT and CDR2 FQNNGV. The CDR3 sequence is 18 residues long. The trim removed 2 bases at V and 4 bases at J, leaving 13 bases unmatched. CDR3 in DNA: TGTGCCAGCAGCTTAACCCTTCCGCGGGGGAGGAGCACCGGGGAGCTGTTTTTT. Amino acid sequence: CASSLTLPRGRSTGELFF.